The clone carrying this T cell receptor (beta chain) has just one count. What it binds is not known. This entry comes from a study of shared clonotypes between healthy human individuals. About the research overall: Researchers assigned three CD4 naive, three CD4 memory, two CD8 naive and one CD8 memory plate to each donor.

Libraries were prepared by immunoSEQ multiplex PCR; TCRdb keeps only in-frame clonotypes and omits some of them. The sample consists of about 2 million clones, just under 95% of them appearing once. Germline CDR1 reads MNHNY; CDR2 reads SVGAGI (reference sequence). The CDR3 consists of 14 residues. The germline V and J ends were trimmed by 6 bases and 8 bases, with 19 bases remaining between them. Positive CCR7 selection of CD45RO-negative cells yielded the naive CD8 cells, and terminally differentiated effector memory CD45RA+ cells were excluded. Healthy HIV-negative adults with no recent acute infections or vaccinations were recruited as donors. The study, taken as a whole, reports: The sharing of 4.5% to 6.5% of naive CD4 clonotypes was seen across a handful of donors. Clonotypes not shared had lower generation probabilities than those common to all four donors.

Sequenced sample: naive CD8+ T cells sorted from blood. The TCR sequence derives from a man aged 18 to 29 in good health. The chain couples TRBV6-6 to TRBJ1-2; weak D call: TRBD1 (6 bases). CDR3 DNA: TGTGCCAGCAGCCCAACGGGTGAGGGGGGAGGCTACACCTTC. It encodes CASSPTGEGGGYTF.